The 27 T cell receptor beta chains given below trace back to one sample, sequenced in a study of blood T cell repertoires in COVID-19. This table comes from immunoSEQ multiplex PCR, and its TCRdb copy is limited to in-frame clones, with some not included. The sample lists some 500,000 clones, approximately 87% seen once, with approximately 1.8% in the top ten. Sequencing input: PBMCs or T cells enriched from blood (not recorded which). Source of these receptors: a middle-aged woman who had recovered from COVID-19.

The V call is TRBV5-8, the J call TRBJ2-1; 15 nucleotides align to TRBD2. The length of the CDR3 is 16 residues. The V gene's germline CDR1 is SGHTS and CDR2 YDEGEE. V shed 6 bases, J shed 12 bases, and the junction held 13 bases outside the gene matches. This CDR3 is CASNRPPGLAGGGQFF. Here the CDR3 DNA reads TGTGCCAGCAACCGCCCGCCGGGACTAGCGGGAGGTGGGCAGTTCTTC. The entire variable domain, with the rest obtained from reference TRBV5-8 and TRBJ2-1, is as follows: EAGVTQSPTHLIKTRGQQATLRCSPISGHTSVYWYQQALGLGLQFLLWYDEGEERNRGNFPPRFSGRQFPNYSSELNVNALELEDSALYLCASNRPPGLAGGGQFFGPGTRLTVL.

The chain uses TRBV29-1 and TRBJ2-3; D gene unclear. Deletions cut 6 bases from V and 0 bases from J, with 10 bases between. The CDR3 covers 13 residues. Germline V gives CDR1 SQVTM, CDR2 ANQGSEA. For the CDR3, the DNA is TGCAGCGTAGGCGGAGTTAGCACAGATACGCAGTATTTT. Its protein is CSVGGVSTDTQYF.

The chain uses TRBV4-3 and TRBJ1-2, with no clear D. V was pared by 1 base and J by 6 bases, with 9 bases between. This CDR3 region has 13 residues. Germline CDR1 and CDR2: LGHNA and YSLEER. CDR3 sequence: CASSQVAGNGYTF. The CDR3 DNA sequence: TGCGCCAGCAGCCAAGTAGCCGGGAATGGCTACACCTTC.

In its sample, this clone was seen once. The chain has TRBV5-1 and TRBJ2-7, with 8 positions matching TRBD1. Germline V lookup: CDR1 SGHRS, CDR2 YFSETQ. J lost 2 bases, V lost 4 bases, and 8 bases had no gene match. This CDR3 contains 15 residues. This chain's CDR3 is CASSIRTGRPYEQYF. CDR3 DNA sequence: TGCGCCAGCAGCATACGGACAGGGCGACCCTACGAGCAGTACTTC. The whole variable domain, filled in from reference TRBV5-1 and TRBJ2-7, reads KAGVTQTPRYLIKTRGQQVTLSCSPISGHRSVSWYQQTPGQGLQFLFEYFSETQRNKGNFPGRFSGRQFSNSRSEMNVSTLELGDSALYLCASSIRTGRPYEQYFGPGTRLTVT.

The V gene is TRBV2, the J gene TRBJ1-4; the D gene is possibly TRBD1 (6 bases). Germline V gene sequence: CDR1 SNHLY, CDR2 FYNNEI. V was cut by 5 bases and J by 8 bases, with 18 bases left in between. The CDR3 extends over 15 amino acids. CDR3 residues: CASSTHRAQEEKLFF. The CDR3 nucleotides are TGTGCCAGCAGTACGCACAGGGCTCAAGAGGAAAAACTGTTTTTT.

The chain recombines TRBV5-1 with TRBJ1-5, with TRBD1 as a possible D gene (6 bases). The V end lost 3 bases, the J end lost 2 bases, and 12 bases lay between the germline ends. This CDR3 has 15 residues. CDR1 and CDR2 from the germline V gene are SGHRS and YFSETQ. CDR3 in amino acids: CASSYTGLGNQPQHF. The CDR3 bases are TGCGCCAGCAGCTACACAGGGTTGGGCAATCAGCCCCAGCATTTT.

The chain recombines TRBV11-2 with TRBJ2-3; TRBD2 agrees at 8 bases. This CDR3 spans 15 amino acids. V lost 7 bases, J lost 6 bases, and 12 bases stayed unmatched. The V gene's germline CDR1 is SGHAT and CDR2 FQNNGV. In nucleotides, the CDR3 is TGTGCCAGCACAATAAACAGCGGGAGTGAGGATACGCAGTATTTT. It yields the protein CASTINSGSEDTQYF. The whole variable domain, remainder taken from reference TRBV11-2 and TRBJ2-3, is EAGVAQSPRYKIIEKRQSVAFWCNPISGHATLYWYQQILGQGPKLLIQFQNNGVVDDSQLPKDRFSAERLKGVDSTLKIQPAKLEDSAVYLCASTINSGSEDTQYFGPGTRLTVL.

V gene TRBV11-2 combines with J gene TRBJ1-2, with 8 bases matching TRBD1. CDR1 is SGHAT, CDR2 FQNNGV, per germline. With 4 bases clipped from V and 7 bases from J, the junction kept 23 bases outside the gene matches. The CDR3 length is 19 residues. The CDR3 sequence: CASSSIGGRGPGGSGGYTF. CDR3 nucleotides: TGTGCCAGCAGCTCAATAGGAGGGAGGGGTCCAGGGGGCTCTGGTGGCTACACCTTC.

V and J are TRBV10-3 and TRBJ2-5; tentative D call: TRBD2 (6 bases). The CDR3 runs to 17 residues. Germline CDR1 reads ENHRY; CDR2 reads SYGVKD. V lost 2 bases, J lost 1 base, and 17 bases lay in between. The CDR3 here is CAISEGRDSNTQETQYF. Written as DNA, the CDR3 is TGTGCCATCAGTGAGGGACGGGACTCCAACACCCAAGAGACCCAGTACTTC.

The V and J genes are TRBV14 and TRBJ2-1; possibly TRBD2 for D (7 bases). This CDR3 has 14 amino acids. Looked up from germline, CDR1 is SGHDN and CDR2 is FVKESK. Between the trimmed V and J ends, which lost 4 bases and 6 bases, there was a span of 13 bases. CDR3 in DNA: TGTGCCAGCAGCCCGGGGGGCAGGGGCAATGAGCAGTTCTTC. It translates to CASSPGGRGNEQFF.

The table lists this clone with a few counts. This CDR3 reads CASSLQASYEQYF. The CDR3 region has the DNA TGTGCCAGCAGCTTACAGGCATCCTACGAGCAGTACTTC. The chain joins TRBV7-2 to TRBJ2-7; D is unclear. The germline V gene has CDR1 SGHTA and CDR2 FQGNSA. The CDR3 sequence is 13 residues long. Trimming took off 2 bases at V and 1 base at J, with 6 bases between the two ends.

CDR3 nucleotides: TGTGCCAGCAGCCGGCGGGTACAAGAGACCCAGTACTTC. Protein sequence: CASSRRVQETQYF. The V gene is TRBV13, the J gene TRBJ2-5; D may be TRBD2 (5 bases). The CDR3 loop spans 13 amino acids. V lost 5 bases, J lost 2 bases, and 9 bases lay in between. Looked up from germline, CDR1 is PRHDT and CDR2 is FYEKMQ (reference sequence).

This clone was counted once. V and J are TRBV18 and TRBJ2-7; D perhaps matches TRBD1 (6 bases). Germline V gene sequence: CDR1 KGHSH, CDR2 LQKENI. The V and J ends lost 1 base and 2 bases respectively, with 12 bases between them. The CDR3 totals 15 residues. CDR3 loop: CASSPQVGGTYEQYF. The CDR3 region has the DNA TGTGCCAGCTCACCACAAGTAGGGGGAACCTACGAGCAGTACTTC. The variable domain in full, completed from reference TRBV18 and TRBJ2-7, reads NAGVMQNPRHLVRRRGQEARLRCSPMKGHSHVYWYRQLPEEGLKFMVYLQKENIIDESGMPKERFSAEFPKEGPSILRIQQVVRGDSAAYFCASSPQVGGTYEQYFGPGTRLTVT.

The sample holds one count of this clone. This sequence joins TRBV20-1 and TRBJ1-2; maybe TRBD1 (6 bases). There are 15 residues in the CDR3. Germline V gene lookup returns CDR1 DFQATT and CDR2 SNEGSKA (reference sequence). V was pared by 3 bases and J by 4 bases, with 18 bases between. CDR3 DNA sequence: TGCAGTGCTAGTTCGGGGCTACGGGGGGCCTATGGCTACACCTTC. Amino acid sequence: CSASSGLRGAYGYTF.

The rearrangement uses TRBV6-5 and TRBJ2-1, with TRBD1 matching over 7 bases. CDR1 and CDR2 (germline): MNHEY, SVGAGI. This CDR3 contains 15 residues. V lost 6 bases, J lost 7 bases, and 12 bases stayed unmatched. CDR3 DNA: TGTGCCAGCAGCCCCCTTAACAGGGGAAAGAATGAGCAGTTCTTC. Amino acids: CASSPLNRGKNEQFF.

The rearrangement links TRBV21-1 to TRBJ2-3; whether TRBD2, the table's D call, matches the DNA was not checked. TRBV21-1 is marked as a pseudogene. The length of the CDR3 is 16 residues. The CDR3: CASPQGLETFTDTQYF. CDR3 DNA sequence: TGTGCCAGCCCTCAGGGACTGGAAACTTTCACAGATACGCAGTATTTT.

The rearrangement joins TRBV27 to TRBJ2-3; a possible D gene is TRBD1 (5 bases). V dropped 5 bases and J dropped 2 bases, with 17 bases sitting between them. The CDR3 spans 16 residues. The germline CDR1 and CDR2 sequences are MNHEY and SMNVEV (reference sequence). CDR3: CASSVDNLESTDTQYF. The DNA of the CDR3 is TGTGCCAGCAGTGTGGACAACTTGGAATCCACAGATACGCAGTATTTT.

The rearrangement links TRBV5-4 to TRBJ2-1; TRBD2 is a possible D gene (5 bases). There are 15 residues in the CDR3. From germline, CDR1 is SGHNT and CDR2 YYREEE (reference sequence). V lost 0 bases, J lost 0 bases, and 7 bases lay in between. CDR3 bases: TGTGCCAGCAGCTTGGATAGCGACTCCTACAATGAGCAGTTCTTC. The encoded protein is CASSLDSDSYNEQFF. Based on the CDR3 plus reference TRBV5-4 and TRBJ2-1, the full variable domain is ETGVTQSPTHLIKTRGQQVTLRCSSQSGHNTVSWYQQALGQGPQFIFQYYREEENGRGNFPPRFSGLQFPNYSSELNVNALELDDSALYLCASSLDSDSYNEQFFGPGTRLTVL.

The chain joins TRBV7-2 to TRBJ1-2; D call uncertain. Germline V CDR1 and CDR2: SGHTA, FQGNSA. With 5 bases removed from V and 3 bases from J, the gap between germline ends came to 19 bases. The CDR3 length is 16 residues. Written as DNA, the CDR3 is TGTGCCAGCAGCCCTGAGTCATGGGAGATACACTATGGCTACACCTTC. As protein: CASSPESWEIHYGYTF.

The chain is built from TRBV5-4 and TRBJ1-2; 9 bases fit TRBD1. Germline trimming cut 0 bases from V and 1 base from J; bases unmatched to any gene: 4. Germline V gene lookup returns CDR1 SGHNT and CDR2 YYREEE (reference sequence). CDR3 size: 16 residues. This chain's CDR3 is CASSLDRGLFNYGYTF. The DNA for the CDR3 is TGTGCCAGCAGCTTGGACAGGGGGCTTTTTAACTATGGCTACACCTTC.

The chain combines TRBV19 with TRBJ1-1; D not resolved. CDR1 LNHDA and CDR2 SQIVND come from the germline V gene (reference sequence). Trimming pared 5 bases from V and 2 bases from J, leaving 12 bases between. The CDR3 has 14 amino acids. CDR3 residues: CASSQRSLNTEAFF. DNA of the CDR3: TGTGCCAGTAGTCAGAGGTCACTAAACACTGAAGCTTTCTTT.

V is TRBV18 and J is TRBJ1-2; 7 bases line up with TRBD1. The V segment lost 4 bases and the J segment 1 base; nucleotides outside the gene matches: 9. The CDR3 is 16 amino acids. Germline V gene lookup returns CDR1 KGHSH and CDR2 LQKENI. The CDR3 bases are TGTGCCAGCTCACGAAATACAGGGGAGTATAACTATGGCTACACCTTC. Amino acids: CASSRNTGEYNYGYTF.

This chain uses TRBV28 with TRBJ1-4, with a possible D match to TRBD1 (6 bases). Trimming stripped 5 bases from V and 6 bases from J, with 19 bases between. The V gene's germline CDR1 is MDHEN and CDR2 SYDVKM. This CDR3 region has 16 residues. Written as DNA, the CDR3 is TGTGCCAGCAGTCTACTTTCGACAGGTTCCTATGAAAAACTGTTTTTT. Amino acids: CASSLLSTGSYEKLFF.

Worth noting for this clone: A single base separates this from a much larger clone, so it may be a read error. The V gene is TRBV4-2, the J gene TRBJ2-3; 11 bases fit TRBD2. Germline lookup yields CDR1 LGHNA and CDR2 YNFKEQ. CDR3 length: 17 amino acids. CDR3 bases: TGTACCAGCAGCCAAGATGGACTAGCGGGTCCGCCAGGTACGCAGTATTTT. Amino acids: CTSSQDGLAGPPGTQYF.

The rearrangement joins TRBV18 to TRBJ1-1, with TRBD1 matching over 8 bases. Germline V lookup: CDR1 KGHSH, CDR2 LQKENI. Losses at the gene ends were 1 base for V and 1 base for J; bases not matched to a gene: 5. This CDR3 has 16 residues. The CDR3 spells CASSPLQGGQNTEAFF. The CDR3, as DNA: TGTGCCAGCTCACCACTACAGGGGGGCCAGAACACTGAAGCTTTCTTT.

The chain employs TRBV7-2 and TRBJ2-7, with D possibly matching TRBD1 (5 bases). V was clipped by 1 base and J by 1 base, with 11 bases between them. The CDR3 is 15 amino acids. Germline V gene sequence: CDR1 SGHTA, CDR2 FQGNSA. CDR3 bases: TGTGCCAGCAGCTTAGGACAGACGGCTTCCTACGAGCAGTACTTC. Translation: CASSLGQTASYEQYF.

Comments on this clone: The same CDR3 also results from other DNA sequences found in this sample. V gene TRBV18 combines with J gene TRBJ2-1, with 9 bases matching TRBD2. CDR1 KGHSH and CDR2 LQKENI come from the germline V gene. V gave up 1 base and J gave up 4 bases; unmatched junction bases: 2. The CDR3 is made up of 15 amino acids. The CDR3 bases are TGTGCCAGCTCACCACTGGCGGGGGGGTACAATGAGCAGTTCTTC. This translates into CASSPLAGGYNEQFF.